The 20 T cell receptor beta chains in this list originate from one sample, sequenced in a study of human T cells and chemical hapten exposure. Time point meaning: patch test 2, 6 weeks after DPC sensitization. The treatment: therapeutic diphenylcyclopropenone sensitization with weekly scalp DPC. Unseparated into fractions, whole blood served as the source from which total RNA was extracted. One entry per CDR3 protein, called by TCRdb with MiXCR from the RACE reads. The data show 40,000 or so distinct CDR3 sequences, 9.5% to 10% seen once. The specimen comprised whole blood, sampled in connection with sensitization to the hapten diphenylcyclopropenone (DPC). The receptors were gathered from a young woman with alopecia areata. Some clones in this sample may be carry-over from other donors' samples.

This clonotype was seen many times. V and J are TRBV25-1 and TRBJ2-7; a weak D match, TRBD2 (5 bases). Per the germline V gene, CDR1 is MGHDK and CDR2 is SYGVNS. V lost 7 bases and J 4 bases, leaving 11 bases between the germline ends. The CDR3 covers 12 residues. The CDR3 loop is CASTGTGYEQYF. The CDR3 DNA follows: TGTGCCAGCACGGGAACGGGGTACGAGCAGTACTTC.

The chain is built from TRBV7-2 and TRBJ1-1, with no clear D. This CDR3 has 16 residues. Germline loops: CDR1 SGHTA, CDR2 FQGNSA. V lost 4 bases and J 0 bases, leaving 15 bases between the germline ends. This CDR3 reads CASSSLDGLMNTEAFF. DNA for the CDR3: TGTGCCAGCAGCTCCTTGGACGGGCTCATGAACACTGAAGCTTTCTTT.

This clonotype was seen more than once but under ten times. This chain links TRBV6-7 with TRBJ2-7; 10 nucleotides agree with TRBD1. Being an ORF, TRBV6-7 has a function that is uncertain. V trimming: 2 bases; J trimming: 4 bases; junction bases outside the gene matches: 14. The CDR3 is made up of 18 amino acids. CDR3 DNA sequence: TGTGCCAGCAGTTACACTTTGATCCGGGGACAGGGGCGATACGAGCAGTACTTC. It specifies CASSYTLIRGQGRYEQYF.

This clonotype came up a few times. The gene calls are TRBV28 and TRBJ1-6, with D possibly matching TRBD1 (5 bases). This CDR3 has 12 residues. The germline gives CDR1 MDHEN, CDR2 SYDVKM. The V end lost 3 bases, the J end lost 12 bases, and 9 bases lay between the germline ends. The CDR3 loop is CASSLGGRPLHF. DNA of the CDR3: TGTGCCAGCAGTTTGGGGGGGAGACCCCTCCACTTT.

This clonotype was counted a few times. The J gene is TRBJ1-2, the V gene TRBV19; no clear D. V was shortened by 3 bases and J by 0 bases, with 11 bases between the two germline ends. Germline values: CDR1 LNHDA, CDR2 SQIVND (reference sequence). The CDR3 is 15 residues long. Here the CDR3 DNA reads TGTGCCAGTAGTATTCGACGGGTAGCTAACTATGGCTACACCTTC. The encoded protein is CASSIRRVANYGYTF.

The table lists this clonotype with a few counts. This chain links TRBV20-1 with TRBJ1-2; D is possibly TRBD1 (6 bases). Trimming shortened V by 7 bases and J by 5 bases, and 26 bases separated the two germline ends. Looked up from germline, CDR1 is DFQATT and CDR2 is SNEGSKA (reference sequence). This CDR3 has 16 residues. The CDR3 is CSVRPGHQNPPYGYTF. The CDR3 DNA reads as TGCAGTGTACGGCCGGGACATCAAAATCCGCCTTATGGCTACACCTTC.

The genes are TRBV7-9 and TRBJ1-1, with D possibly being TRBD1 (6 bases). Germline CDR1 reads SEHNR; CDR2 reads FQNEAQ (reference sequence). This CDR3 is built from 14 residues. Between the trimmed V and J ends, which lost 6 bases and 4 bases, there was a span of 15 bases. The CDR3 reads CASSIGQWSTEAFF. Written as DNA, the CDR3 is TGTGCCAGCAGTATCGGACAGTGGAGCACTGAAGCTTTCTTT.

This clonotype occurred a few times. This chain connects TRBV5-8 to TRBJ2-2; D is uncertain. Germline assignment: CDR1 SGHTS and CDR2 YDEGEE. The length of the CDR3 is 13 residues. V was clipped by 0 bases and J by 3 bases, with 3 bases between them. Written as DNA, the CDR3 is TGTGCCAGCAGCTTGGTCCACACCGGGGAGCTGTTTTTT. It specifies CASSLVHTGELFF.

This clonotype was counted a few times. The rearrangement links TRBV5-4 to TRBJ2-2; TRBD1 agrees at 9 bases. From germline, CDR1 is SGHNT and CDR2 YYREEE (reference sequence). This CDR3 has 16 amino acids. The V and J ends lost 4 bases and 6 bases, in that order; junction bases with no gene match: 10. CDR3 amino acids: CASSPDRGRLSGELFF. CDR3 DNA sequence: TGTGCCAGCAGCCCAGACAGGGGGAGGTTGTCCGGGGAGCTGTTTTTT.

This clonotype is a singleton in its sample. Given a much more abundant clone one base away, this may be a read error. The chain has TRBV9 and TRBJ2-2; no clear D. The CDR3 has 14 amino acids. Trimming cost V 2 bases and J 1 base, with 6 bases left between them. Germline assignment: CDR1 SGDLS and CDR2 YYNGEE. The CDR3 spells CASSVKQNTGELFF. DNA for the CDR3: TGTGCCAGCAGCGTCAAGCAGAACACCGGGGAGCTGTTTTTT.

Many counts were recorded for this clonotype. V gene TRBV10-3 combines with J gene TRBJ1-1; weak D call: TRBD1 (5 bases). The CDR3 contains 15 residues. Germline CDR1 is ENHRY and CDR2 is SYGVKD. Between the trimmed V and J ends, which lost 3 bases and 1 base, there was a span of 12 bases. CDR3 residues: CAISEIWGRNTEAFF. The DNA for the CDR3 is TGTGCCATCAGTGAAATTTGGGGGAGGAACACTGAAGCTTTCTTT.

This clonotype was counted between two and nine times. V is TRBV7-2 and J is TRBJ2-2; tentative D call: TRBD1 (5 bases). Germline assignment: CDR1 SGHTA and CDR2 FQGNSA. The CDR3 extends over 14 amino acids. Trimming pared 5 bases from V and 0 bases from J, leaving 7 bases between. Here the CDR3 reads CASSAQANTGELFF. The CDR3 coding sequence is TGTGCCAGCAGCGCACAGGCGAACACCGGGGAGCTGTTTTTT.

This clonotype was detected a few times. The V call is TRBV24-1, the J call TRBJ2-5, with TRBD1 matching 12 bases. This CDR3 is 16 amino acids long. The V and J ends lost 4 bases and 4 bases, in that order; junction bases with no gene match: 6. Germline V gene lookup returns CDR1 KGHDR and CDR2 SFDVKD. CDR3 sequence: CATSDPGTGGRETQYF. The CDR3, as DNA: TGTGCCACCAGTGACCCAGGGACAGGGGGCAGAGAGACCCAGTACTTC.

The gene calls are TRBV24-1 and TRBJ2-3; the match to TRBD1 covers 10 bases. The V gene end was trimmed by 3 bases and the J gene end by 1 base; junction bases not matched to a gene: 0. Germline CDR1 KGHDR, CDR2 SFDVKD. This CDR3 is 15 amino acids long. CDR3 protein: CATSDDRGRTDTQYF. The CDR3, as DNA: TGTGCCACCAGTGATGACAGGGGGCGCACAGATACGCAGTATTTT.

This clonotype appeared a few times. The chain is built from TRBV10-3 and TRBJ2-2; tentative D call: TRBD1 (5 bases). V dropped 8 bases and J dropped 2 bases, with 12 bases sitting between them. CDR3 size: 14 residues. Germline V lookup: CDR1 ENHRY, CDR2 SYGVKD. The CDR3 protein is CAIRFDRNTGELFF. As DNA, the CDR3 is TGTGCCATCCGCTTTGACAGAAACACCGGGGAGCTGTTTTTT.

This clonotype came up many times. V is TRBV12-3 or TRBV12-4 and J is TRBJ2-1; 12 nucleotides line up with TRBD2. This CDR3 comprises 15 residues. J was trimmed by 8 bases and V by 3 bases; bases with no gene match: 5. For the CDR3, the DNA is TGTGCCAGCAGTTTTAGGACTAGCGGGGTGGATGAGCAGTTCTTC. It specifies CASSFRTSGVDEQFF.

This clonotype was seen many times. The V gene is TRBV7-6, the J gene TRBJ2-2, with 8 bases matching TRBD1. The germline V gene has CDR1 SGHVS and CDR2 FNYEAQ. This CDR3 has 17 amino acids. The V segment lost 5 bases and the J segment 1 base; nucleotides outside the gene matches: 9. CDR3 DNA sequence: TGTGCCAGCAGCCGAACTGACAGGGGTCTGAACACCGGGGAGCTGTTTTTT. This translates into CASSRTDRGLNTGELFF.

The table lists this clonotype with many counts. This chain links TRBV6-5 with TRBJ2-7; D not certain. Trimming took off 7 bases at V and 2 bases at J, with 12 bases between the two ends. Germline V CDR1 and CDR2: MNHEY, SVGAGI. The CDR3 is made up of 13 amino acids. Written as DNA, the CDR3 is TGTGCCAGCACCTCGGGCCTCCCCTACGAGCAGTACTTC. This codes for CASTSGLPYEQYF.

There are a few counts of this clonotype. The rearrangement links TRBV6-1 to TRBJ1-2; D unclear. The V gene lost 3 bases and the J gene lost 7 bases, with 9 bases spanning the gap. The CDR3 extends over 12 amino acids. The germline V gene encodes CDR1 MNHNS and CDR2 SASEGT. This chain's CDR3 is CASSEGPLGYTF. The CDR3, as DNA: TGTGCCAGCAGTGAGGGTCCCCTTGGCTACACCTTC.

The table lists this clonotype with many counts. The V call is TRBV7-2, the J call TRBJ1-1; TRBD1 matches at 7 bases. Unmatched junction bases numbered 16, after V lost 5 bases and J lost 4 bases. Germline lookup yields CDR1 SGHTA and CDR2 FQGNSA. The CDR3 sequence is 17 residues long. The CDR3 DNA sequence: TGTGCCAGCAGCCTACGGGACAGTGCAACCAGAGGCACTGAAGCTTTCTTT. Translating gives CASSLRDSATRGTEAFF. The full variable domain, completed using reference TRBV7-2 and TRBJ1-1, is GAGVSQSPSNKVTEKGKDVELRCDPISGHTALYWYRQSLGQGLEFLIYFQGNSAPDKSGLPSDRFSAERTGGSVSTLTIQRTQQEDSAVYLCASSLRDSATRGTEAFFGQGTRLTVV.